A selection of T cell receptor beta chains follows, all from one sample in a study of T cells after yellow fever vaccination. TCRdb processed the 5' RACE reads anew with MiXCR; each CDR3 protein has one entry. The sample consists of a few hundred thousand distinct CDR3 sequences, roughly 5% of them appearing once. Sequencing was performed on CD4+ T cells sorted from PBMCs, taken on the day of the yellow fever booster vaccination. The receptors derive from a man younger than 35 who received the YFV17D yellow fever vaccine. Both conserved end residues are part of each CDR3. D genes are given only for firm matches. Only some rows state a clone size, as once, few, many or a class for expanded clones.

TRBJ1-1,14,TRBV5-1,.,many,CASSLGAAAGEAFF,TGCGCCAGCAGCTTAGGGGCGGCGGCCGGTGAAGCTTTCTTT
TRBJ1-5,16,TRBV20-1,.,few,CSARDQGRGGNQPQHF,TGCAGTGCTAGAGATCAAGGCAGGGGCGGCAATCAGCCCCAGCATTTT
TRBJ2-1,13,TRBV7-2,.,.,CASRRGGSNEQFF,TGTGCCAGCAGGAGGGGGGGCTCTAATGAGCAGTTCTTC
TRBJ1-5,15,TRBV3-1,TRBD1,many,CASSQDTGANQPQHF,TGTGCCAGCAGCCAAGATACAGGGGCCAATCAGCCCCAGCATTTT
TRBJ1-4,15,TRBV4-1,.,.,CASSQGGTVNEKLFF,TGCGCCAGCAGCCAAGGAGGGACGGTTAATGAAAAACTGTTTTTT
TRBJ2-1,15,TRBV5-6,TRBD2,few,CASSLVLAGPNEQFF,TGTGCCAGCAGCTTGGTCTTAGCGGGGCCCAATGAGCAGTTCTTC
TRBJ1-1,13,TRBV6-2/TRBV6-3,.,few,CASGDRPNTEAFF,TGTGCCAGCGGAGACAGGCCGAACACTGAAGCTTTCTTT
TRBJ2-3,15,TRBV6-2/TRBV6-3,.,once,CASSYSSGETDTQYF,TGTGCCAGCAGTTACAGTTCCGGAGAAACAGATACGCAGTATTTT
TRBJ2-1,15,TRBV5-1,TRBD2,few,CASTSGTSGTNEQFF,TGCGCCAGCACCTCCGGGACTAGCGGGACCAATGAGCAGTTCTTC
TRBJ1-2,14,TRBV11-2,.,.,CASSFGPGKEGYTF,TGTGCCAGCAGCTTCGGTCCGGGGAAAGAAGGCTACACCTTC